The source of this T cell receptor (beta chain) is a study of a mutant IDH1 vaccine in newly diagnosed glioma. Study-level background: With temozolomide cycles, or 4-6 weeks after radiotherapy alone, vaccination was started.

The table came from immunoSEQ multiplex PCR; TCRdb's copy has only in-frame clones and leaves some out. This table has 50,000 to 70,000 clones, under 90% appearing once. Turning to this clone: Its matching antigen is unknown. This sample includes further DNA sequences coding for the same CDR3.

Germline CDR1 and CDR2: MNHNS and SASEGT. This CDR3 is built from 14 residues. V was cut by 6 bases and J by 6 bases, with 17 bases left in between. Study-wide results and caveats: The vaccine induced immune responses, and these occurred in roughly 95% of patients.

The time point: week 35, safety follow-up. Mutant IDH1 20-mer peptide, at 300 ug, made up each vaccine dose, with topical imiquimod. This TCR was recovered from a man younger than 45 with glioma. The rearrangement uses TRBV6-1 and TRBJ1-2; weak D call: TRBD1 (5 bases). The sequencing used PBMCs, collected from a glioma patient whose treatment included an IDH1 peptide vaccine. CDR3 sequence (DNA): TGTGCCAGCAGGACACAAGGGGTGTTACATGGCTACACCTTC. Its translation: CASRTQGVLHGYTF.